This is a list of T cell receptor beta chains from one sample in a study of identical twins. Each CDR3 protein gets one entry after TCRdb re-called the 5' RACE reads with MiXCR. The sample shows 300,000 to 400,000 distinct CDR3 sequences, about 10% of them seen only once. The sequenced material came from naive T cells sorted from blood. All receptors come from a woman in her fifties or sixties in good health. The CDR3 runs from the conserved cysteine through the conserved F or W. D genes are given only for firm matches. Clone size is stated in some rows and not others, as once, few, many or a class when expanded.

V	J	D	size	CDR3	DNA
TRBV20-1	TRBJ1-2	-	few	CSAREGRGVYGYTF	TGCAGTGCTAGAGAGGGCCGTGGGGTCTATGGCTACACCTTC
TRBV25-1	TRBJ2-3	-	-	CASSVQGGDTQYF	TGTGCCAGCAGTGTACAGGGTGGAGATACGCAGTATTTT
TRBV20-1	TRBJ1-3	-	-	CSARARTLSSGNTIYF	TGCAGTGCTAGAGCCCGGACCCTCAGCTCTGGAAACACCATATATTTT
TRBV20-1	TRBJ2-5	-	-	CSAGPIRGEETQYF	TGCAGTGCTGGACCTATCAGGGGAGAAGAGACCCAGTACTTC
TRBV10-3	TRBJ2-1	TRBD2	few	CATQREYNEQFF	TGTGCCACCCAGCGGGAGTACAATGAGCAGTTCTTC
TRBV5-1	TRBJ1-1	-	many	CASSLGTNTEAFF	TGCGCCAGCAGCTTAGGGACGAACACTGAAGCTTTCTTT
TRBV19	TRBJ2-2	-	-	CASSYSHSNTGELFF	TGTGCCAGTAGCTATAGCCATTCGAACACCGGGGAGCTGTTTTTT
TRBV12-3/TRBV12-4	TRBJ2-1	-	many	CASSFGGSNYNEQFF	TGTGCCAGCAGTTTTGGTGGGAGTAACTACAATGAGCAGTTCTTC
TRBV5-1	TRBJ2-1	-	-	CASSLKDSTYNEQFF	TGCGCCAGCAGCTTGAAGGACTCGACCTACAATGAGCAGTTCTTC
TRBV28	TRBJ1-3	TRBD1	-	CASSGTGTGLGNTIYF	TGTGCCAGCAGTGGAACCGGGACAGGACTTGGAAACACCATATATTTT
TRBV21-1	TRBJ2-1	-	many	CASNVGYNEQFF	TGTGCCAGCAACGTAGGTTACAATGAGCAGTTCTTC
TRBV2	TRBJ2-3	TRBD2	-	CAIDGGSDTQYF	TGTGCCATTGACGGGGGGTCAGATACGCAGTATTTT
TRBV7-8	TRBJ2-1	TRBD1	-	CASSFADRGGVKRNEQFF	TGTGCCAGCAGCTTTGCCGACAGGGGGGGGGTAAAACGTAATGAGCAGTTCTTC
TRBV28	TRBJ1-1	-	many	CASSQPLGLNTEAFF	TGTGCCAGCAGTCAGCCCCTCGGGCTGAACACTGAAGCTTTCTTT
TRBV11-2	TRBJ2-5	-	many	CASSFGGAEETQYF	TGTGCCAGCAGCTTCGGGGGCGCGGAAGAGACCCAGTACTTC
TRBV12-3/TRBV12-4	TRBJ2-1	TRBD2	many	CASSLWEAGVNEQFF	TGTGCCAGCAGTTTATGGGAGGCGGGAGTTAATGAGCAGTTCTTC
TRBV5-1	TRBJ2-7	-	-	CASSVENLYEQYF	TGCGCCAGCAGCGTCGAAAACCTCTACGAGCAGTACTTC
TRBV7-2	TRBJ2-5	-	-	CASSLGLWAQETQYF	TGTGCCAGCAGCTTAGGACTATGGGCACAAGAGACCCAGTACTTC
TRBV7-3	TRBJ2-7	-	-	CASSPRGPREQYF	TGTGCCAGCAGCCCCCGCGGGCCAAGGGAGCAGTACTTC
TRBV3-1	TRBJ2-1	-	few	CASSRRDEQFF	TGTGCCAGCAGCAGGCGCGATGAGCAGTTCTTC
TRBV20-1	TRBJ2-2	TRBD1	-	CSAEGAIPGSAGELFF	TGCAGTGCCGAGGGGGCCATACCGGGGTCGGCCGGGGAGCTGTTTTTT
TRBV19	TRBJ2-5	-	few	CASRERDQETQYF	TGTGCCAGTAGGGAGCGGGACCAAGAGACCCAGTACTTC
TRBV10-2	TRBJ2-5	-	few	CASSPGHGTQYF	TGCGCCAGCAGCCCTGGTCATGGGACCCAGTACTTC
TRBV27	TRBJ2-1	TRBD2	many	CASSSIAGGEQFF	TGTGCCAGCAGTTCTATAGCGGGAGGAGAGCAGTTCTTC
TRBV25-1	TRBJ2-2	-	few	CASSVQGPGELFF	TGTGCCAGCAGTGTACAGGGTCCGGGGGAGCTGTTTTTT
TRBV5-5	TRBJ1-1	TRBD1	few	CASSRPGTGDTEAFF	TGTGCCAGCAGCCGTCCCGGGACAGGGGACACTGAAGCTTTCTTT
TRBV12-3/TRBV12-4	TRBJ2-5	TRBD1	many	CASSLETGSETQYF	TGTGCCAGCAGTTTAGAGACAGGGAGCGAGACCCAGTACTTC
TRBV5-1	TRBJ2-5	TRBD2	many	CASSLAGGETQYF	TGTGCCAGCAGTTTAGCGGGAGGAGAGACCCAGTACTTC
TRBV18	TRBJ1-1	-	-	CASSPDGYEAFF	TGTGCCAGCTCACCAGACGGATATGAAGCTTTCTTT
TRBV20-1	TRBJ2-3	-	many	CSARYWQGFLNTDTQYF	TGCAGTGCTAGATACTGGCAGGGCTTCCTAAACACAGATACGCAGTATTTT
TRBV6-6	TRBJ2-5	-	few	CASSYSSPSFTYQETQYF	TGTGCCAGCAGTTACTCAAGCCCCAGCTTCACCTACCAAGAGACCCAGTACTTC
TRBV9	TRBJ2-3	TRBD2	few	CASSADSGTSFSTDTQYF	TGTGCCAGCAGCGCTGACTCTGGGACTAGCTTTTCCACAGATACGCAGTATTTT
TRBV19	TRBJ2-4	TRBD2	once	CASRGLAGVGKNIQYF	TGTGCCAGTAGGGGACTAGCGGGAGTAGGCAAAAACATTCAGTACTTC
TRBV15	TRBJ1-2	TRBD1	many	CATSPSRDRDVWGYGYTF	TGTGCCACCAGCCCCAGCCGGGACAGGGATGTTTGGGGCTATGGCTACACCTTC
TRBV27	TRBJ2-3	-	-	CARGRQRALATDTQYF	TGTGCCAGAGGCCGACAAAGAGCCCTGGCAACAGATACGCAGTATTTT
TRBV4-1	TRBJ1-2	TRBD1	many	CASSPYSDRELGYGYTF	TGCGCCAGCAGCCCTTACTCGGACAGGGAACTTGGCTATGGCTACACCTTC
TRBV7-9	TRBJ1-5	TRBD1	-	CASSLGTGEQPQHF	TGTGCCAGCAGCTTAGGGACAGGGGAGCAGCCCCAGCATTTT
TRBV6-4	TRBJ2-3	-	many	CASSIVGGTDTQYF	TGTGCCAGCTCCATAGTCGGTGGCACAGATACGCAGTATTTT
TRBV6-5	TRBJ2-3	-	-	CASSYRLGNLPPTSTDTQYF	TGTGCCAGCAGTTACCGACTGGGAAATCTACCTCCCACTAGCACAGATACGCAGTATTTT
TRBV10-3	TRBJ2-2	-	few	CAISELGIVTNTGELFF	TGTGCCATCAGTGAGTTGGGGATCGTAACGAACACCGGGGAGCTGTTTTTT
TRBV27	TRBJ1-1	-	few	CASSLGTPTEAFF	TGTGCCAGCAGTCTCGGGACACCCACTGAAGCTTTCTTT
TRBV20-1	TRBJ2-5	TRBD2	few	CSAGVGGGKETQYF	TGCAGTGCTGGGGTTGGCGGGGGTAAAGAGACCCAGTACTTC
TRBV7-3	TRBJ2-3	TRBD2	once	CASSPYSGSTDTQYF	TGTGCCAGCAGCCCCTATAGCGGGAGCACAGATACGCAGTATTTT
TRBV5-1	TRBJ2-3	-	few	CASSLDRNADTQYF	TGCGCCAGCAGCTTGGACAGGAATGCGGATACGCAGTATTTT
TRBV29-1	TRBJ2-5	TRBD2	-	CSVGLAGETQYF	TGCAGCGTTGGACTAGCGGGAGAGACCCAGTACTTC
TRBV5-1	TRBJ2-5	-	-	CASSSNPGQGVFGETQYF	TGCGCCAGCAGCTCCAATCCCGGGCAGGGTGTGTTTGGGGAGACCCAGTACTTC
TRBV7-2	TRBJ2-7	-	-	CASSLEGFSYEQYF	TGTGCCAGCAGCTTAGAGGGGTTTAGCTACGAGCAGTACTTC
TRBV29-1	TRBJ2-3	TRBD1	many	CSGTGISTDTQYF	TGCAGCGGGACAGGGATTAGCACAGATACGCAGTATTTT